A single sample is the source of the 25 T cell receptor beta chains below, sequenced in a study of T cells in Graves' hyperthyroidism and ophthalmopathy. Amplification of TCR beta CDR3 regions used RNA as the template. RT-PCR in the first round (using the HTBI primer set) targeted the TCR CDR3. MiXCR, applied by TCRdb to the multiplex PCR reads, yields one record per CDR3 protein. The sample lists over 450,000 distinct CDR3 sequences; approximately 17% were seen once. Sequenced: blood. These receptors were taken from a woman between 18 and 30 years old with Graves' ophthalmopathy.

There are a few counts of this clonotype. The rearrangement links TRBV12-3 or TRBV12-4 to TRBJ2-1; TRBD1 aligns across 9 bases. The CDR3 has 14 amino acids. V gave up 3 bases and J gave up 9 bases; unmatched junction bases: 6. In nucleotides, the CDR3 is TGTGCCAGCAGTTTGGGACAGGGTTTAGGTGAGCAGTTCTTC. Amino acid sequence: CASSLGQGLGEQFF.

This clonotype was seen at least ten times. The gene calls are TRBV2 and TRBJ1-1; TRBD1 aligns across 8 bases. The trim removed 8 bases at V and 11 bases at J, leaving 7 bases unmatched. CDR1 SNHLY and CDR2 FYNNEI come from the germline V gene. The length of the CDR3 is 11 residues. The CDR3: CASGRGLLAFF. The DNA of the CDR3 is TGTGCCAGCGGCAGGGGGCTGTTGGCTTTCTTT. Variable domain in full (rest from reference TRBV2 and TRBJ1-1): EPEVTQTPSHQVTQMGQEVILRCVPISNHLYFYWYRQILGQKVEFLVSFYNNEISEKSEIFDDQFSVERPDGSNFTLKIRSTKLEDSAMYFCASGRGLLAFFGQGTRLTVV.

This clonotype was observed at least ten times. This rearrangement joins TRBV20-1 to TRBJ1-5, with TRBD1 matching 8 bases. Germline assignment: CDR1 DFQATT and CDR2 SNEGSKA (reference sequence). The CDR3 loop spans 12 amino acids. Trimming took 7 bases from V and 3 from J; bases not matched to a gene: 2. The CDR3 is CSGTGTNQPQHF. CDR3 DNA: TGCAGTGGGACAGGGACCAATCAGCCCCAGCATTTT.

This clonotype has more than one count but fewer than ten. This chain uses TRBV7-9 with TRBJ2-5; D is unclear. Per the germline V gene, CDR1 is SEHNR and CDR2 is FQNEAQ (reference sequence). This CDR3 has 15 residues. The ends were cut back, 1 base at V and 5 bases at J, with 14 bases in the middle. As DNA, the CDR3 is TGTGCCAGCAGCTTAGATCCAGGTGTCAGGGAGACCCAGTACTTC. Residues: CASSLDPGVRETQYF.

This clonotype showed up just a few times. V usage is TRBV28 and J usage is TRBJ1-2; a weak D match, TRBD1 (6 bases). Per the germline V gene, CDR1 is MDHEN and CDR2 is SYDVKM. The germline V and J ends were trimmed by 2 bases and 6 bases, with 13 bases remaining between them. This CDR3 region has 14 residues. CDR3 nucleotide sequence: TGTGCCAGCAGTTTAGGCCGGGGGGCCCATGGCTACACCTTC. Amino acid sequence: CASSLGRGAHGYTF.

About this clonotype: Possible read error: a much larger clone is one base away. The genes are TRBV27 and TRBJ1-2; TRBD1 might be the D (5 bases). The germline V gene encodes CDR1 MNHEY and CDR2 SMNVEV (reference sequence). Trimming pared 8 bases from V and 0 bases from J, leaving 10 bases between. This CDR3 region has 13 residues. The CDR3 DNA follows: TGTGCCAGCCGGGACCGAGCTAACTATGGCTACACCTTC. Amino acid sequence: CASRDRANYGYTF.

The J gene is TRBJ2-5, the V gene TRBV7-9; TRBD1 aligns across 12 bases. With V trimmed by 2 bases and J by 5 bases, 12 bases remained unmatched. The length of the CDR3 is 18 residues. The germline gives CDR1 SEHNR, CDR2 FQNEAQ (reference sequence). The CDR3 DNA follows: TGTGCCAGCAGCTTATTCGTCTATGGGACAGGGGGCGCGGAGACCCAGTACTTC. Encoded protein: CASSLFVYGTGGAETQYF.

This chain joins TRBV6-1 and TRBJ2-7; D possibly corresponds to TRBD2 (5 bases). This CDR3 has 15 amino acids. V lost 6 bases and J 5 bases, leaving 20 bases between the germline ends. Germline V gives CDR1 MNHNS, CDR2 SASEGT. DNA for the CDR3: TGTGCCAGCAGCCCCACAACAAGAGGGCCCCACGAGCAGTACTTC. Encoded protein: CASSPTTRGPHEQYF.

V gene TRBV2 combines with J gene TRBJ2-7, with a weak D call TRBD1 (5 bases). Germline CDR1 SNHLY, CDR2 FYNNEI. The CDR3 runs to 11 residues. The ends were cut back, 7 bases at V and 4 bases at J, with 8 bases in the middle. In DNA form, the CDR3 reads TGTGCCAGCAAAACAGGTTACGAGCAGTACTTC. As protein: CASKTGYEQYF.

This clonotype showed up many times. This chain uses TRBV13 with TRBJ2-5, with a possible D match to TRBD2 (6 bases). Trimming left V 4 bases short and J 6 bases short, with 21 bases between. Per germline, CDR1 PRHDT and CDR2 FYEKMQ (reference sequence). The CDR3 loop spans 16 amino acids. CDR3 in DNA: TGTGCCAGCAGCTCGGGCTACGGGACTGTCAAGAAGACCCAGTACTTC. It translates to CASSSGYGTVKKTQYF.

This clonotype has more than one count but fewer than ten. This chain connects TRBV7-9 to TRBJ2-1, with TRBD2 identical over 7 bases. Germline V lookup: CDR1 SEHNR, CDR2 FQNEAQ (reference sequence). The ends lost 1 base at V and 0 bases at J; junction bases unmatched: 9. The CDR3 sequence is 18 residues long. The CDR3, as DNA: TGTGCCAGCAGCTTAGAGAGGTGGGAGGGAAGCTCCTACAATGAGCAGTTCTTC. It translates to CASSLERWEGSSYNEQFF.

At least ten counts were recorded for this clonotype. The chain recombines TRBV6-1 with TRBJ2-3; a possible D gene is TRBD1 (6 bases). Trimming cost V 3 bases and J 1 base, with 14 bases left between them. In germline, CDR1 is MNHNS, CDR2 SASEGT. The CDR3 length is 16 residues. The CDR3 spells CASSDGTNIRTDTQYF. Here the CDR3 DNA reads TGTGCCAGCAGTGACGGGACAAATATACGCACAGATACGCAGTATTTT.

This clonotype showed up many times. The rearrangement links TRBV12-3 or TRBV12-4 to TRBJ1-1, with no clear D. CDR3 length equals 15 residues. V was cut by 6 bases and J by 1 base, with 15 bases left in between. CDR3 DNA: TGTGCCAGCAGACCGACAAGGGTAAAGAACACTGAAGCTTTCTTT. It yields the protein CASRPTRVKNTEAFF.

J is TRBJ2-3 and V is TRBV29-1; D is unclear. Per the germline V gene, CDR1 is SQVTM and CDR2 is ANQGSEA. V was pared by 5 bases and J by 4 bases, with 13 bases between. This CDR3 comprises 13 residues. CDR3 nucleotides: TGCAGCGTTCCCGTTCATGGTTCAGATACGCAGTATTTT. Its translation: CSVPVHGSDTQYF.

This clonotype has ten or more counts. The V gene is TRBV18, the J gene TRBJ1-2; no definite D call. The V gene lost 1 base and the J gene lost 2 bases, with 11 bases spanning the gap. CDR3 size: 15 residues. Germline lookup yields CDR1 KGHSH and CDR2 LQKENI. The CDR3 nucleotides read TGTGCCAGCTCACCACGCGAACAGCCGAACTATGGCTACACCTTC. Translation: CASSPREQPNYGYTF. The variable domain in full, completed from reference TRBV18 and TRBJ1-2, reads NAGVMQNPRHLVRRRGQEARLRCSPMKGHSHVYWYRQLPEEGLKFMVYLQKENIIDESGMPKERFSAEFPKEGPSILRIQQVVRGDSAAYFCASSPREQPNYGYTFGSGTRLTVV.

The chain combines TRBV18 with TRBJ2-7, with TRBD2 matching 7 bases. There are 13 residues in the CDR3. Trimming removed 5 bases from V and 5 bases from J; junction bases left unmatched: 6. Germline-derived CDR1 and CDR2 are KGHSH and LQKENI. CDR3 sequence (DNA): TGTGCCAGCTCAGCGGGGGACCTCGACGAGCAGTACTTC. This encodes CASSAGDLDEQYF.

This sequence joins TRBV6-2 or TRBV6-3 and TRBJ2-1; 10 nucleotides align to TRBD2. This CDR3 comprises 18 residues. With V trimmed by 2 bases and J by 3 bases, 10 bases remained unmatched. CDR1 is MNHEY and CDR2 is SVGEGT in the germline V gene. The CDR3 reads CASSYRAGGGTYYNEQFF. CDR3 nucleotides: TGTGCCAGCAGTTACAGAGCGGGGGGGGGCACTTACTACAATGAGCAGTTCTTC.

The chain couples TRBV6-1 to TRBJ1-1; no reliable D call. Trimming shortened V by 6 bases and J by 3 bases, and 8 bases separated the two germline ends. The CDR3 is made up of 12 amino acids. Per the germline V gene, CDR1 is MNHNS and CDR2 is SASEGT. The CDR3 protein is CASSRMDTEAFF. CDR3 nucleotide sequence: TGTGCCAGCAGCCGAATGGACACTGAAGCTTTCTTT.

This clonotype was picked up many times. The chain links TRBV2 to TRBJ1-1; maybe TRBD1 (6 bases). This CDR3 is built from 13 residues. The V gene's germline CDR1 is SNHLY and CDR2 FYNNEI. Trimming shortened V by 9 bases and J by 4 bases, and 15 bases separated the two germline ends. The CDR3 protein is CASQKGGVTEAFF. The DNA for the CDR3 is TGTGCCAGTCAAAAAGGGGGGGTCACTGAAGCTTTCTTT.

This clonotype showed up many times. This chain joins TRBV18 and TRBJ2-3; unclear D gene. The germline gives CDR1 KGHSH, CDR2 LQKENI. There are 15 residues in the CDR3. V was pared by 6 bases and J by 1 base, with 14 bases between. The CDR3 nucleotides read TGTGCCAGCTCGAGGTCCCCTACCCGCACAGATACGCAGTATTTT. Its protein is CASSRSPTRTDTQYF.

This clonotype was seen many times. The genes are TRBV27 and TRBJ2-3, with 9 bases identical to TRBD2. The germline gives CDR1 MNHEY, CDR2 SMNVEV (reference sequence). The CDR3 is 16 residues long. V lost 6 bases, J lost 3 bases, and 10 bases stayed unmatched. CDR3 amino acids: CASSPGASGTTDTQYF. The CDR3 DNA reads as TGTGCCAGCAGCCCCGGTGCTAGCGGGACAACAGATACGCAGTATTTT.

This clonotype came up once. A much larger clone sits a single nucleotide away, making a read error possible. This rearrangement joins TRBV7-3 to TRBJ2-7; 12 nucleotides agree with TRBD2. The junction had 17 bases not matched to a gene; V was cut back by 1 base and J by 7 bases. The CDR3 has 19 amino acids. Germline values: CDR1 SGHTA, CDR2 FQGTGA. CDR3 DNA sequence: TGTGCCAGCAGCTTAAATTTGGGACTAGCGGGCCTTCCCGCCAATGAGCAGTACTTC. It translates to CASSLNLGLAGLPANEQYF.

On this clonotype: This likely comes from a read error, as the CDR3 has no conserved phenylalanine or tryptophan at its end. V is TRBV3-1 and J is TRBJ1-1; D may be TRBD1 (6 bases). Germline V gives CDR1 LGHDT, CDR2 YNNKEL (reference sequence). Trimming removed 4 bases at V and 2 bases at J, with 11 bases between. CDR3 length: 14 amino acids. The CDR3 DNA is TGTGCCAGCAGCCGTACAGGGAGAAACACTGAAGCTTTCCTT. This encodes CASSRTGRNTEAFL.

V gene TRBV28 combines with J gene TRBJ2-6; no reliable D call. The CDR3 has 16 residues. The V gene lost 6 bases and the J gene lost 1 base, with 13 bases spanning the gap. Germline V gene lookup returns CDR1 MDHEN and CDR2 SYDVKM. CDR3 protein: CASRNPSQSGANVLTF. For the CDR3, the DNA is TGTGCCAGCAGGAACCCTAGTCAATCTGGGGCCAACGTCCTGACTTTC.

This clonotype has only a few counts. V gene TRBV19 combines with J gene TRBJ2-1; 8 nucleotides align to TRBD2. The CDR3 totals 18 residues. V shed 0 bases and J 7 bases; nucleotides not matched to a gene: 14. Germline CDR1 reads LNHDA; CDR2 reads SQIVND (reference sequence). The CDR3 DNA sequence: TGTGCCAGTAGTATAGATCAGGGTCCGGGACTAGTCCGTAATGAGCAGTTCTTC. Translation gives CASSIDQGPGLVRNEQFF.